What follows is one T cell receptor (beta chain) and its context. Here immunoSEQ multiplex PCR was the method, and the copy in TCRdb shows in-frame clones only, minus some. Of about 87,000 clones listed, 70% to 90% are singletons. Germline V CDR1 and CDR2: SGHNT, YENEEA. The CDR3 length is 17 residues. J gave up 4 bases and V 1 base, and 9 bases lay outside the gene matches. These data originate in a study of radiotherapy plus CTLA-4 blockade in lung cancer. The clonotype was recovered from a human donor with non-small cell lung cancer that progressed on radiotherapy plus ipilimumab. The sequences come from peripheral blood, collected from a patient treated with radiotherapy plus ipilimumab. This rearrangement joins TRBV11-3 to TRBJ2-5; TRBD1 matches at 10 bases. The CDR3 bases are TGTGCCAGCAGCTTAGCCCGCCGGACAGGGGGGGGAGAGACCCAGTACTTC. Its protein product is CASSLARRTGGGETQYF. Full variable domain (missing parts from reference TRBV11-3 and TRBJ2-5): EAGVVQSPRYKIIEKKQPVAFWCNPISGHNTLYWYLQNLGQGPELLIRYENEEAVDDSQLPKDRFSAERLKGVDSTLKIQPAELGDSAVYLCASSLARRTGGGETQYFGPGTRLLVL.